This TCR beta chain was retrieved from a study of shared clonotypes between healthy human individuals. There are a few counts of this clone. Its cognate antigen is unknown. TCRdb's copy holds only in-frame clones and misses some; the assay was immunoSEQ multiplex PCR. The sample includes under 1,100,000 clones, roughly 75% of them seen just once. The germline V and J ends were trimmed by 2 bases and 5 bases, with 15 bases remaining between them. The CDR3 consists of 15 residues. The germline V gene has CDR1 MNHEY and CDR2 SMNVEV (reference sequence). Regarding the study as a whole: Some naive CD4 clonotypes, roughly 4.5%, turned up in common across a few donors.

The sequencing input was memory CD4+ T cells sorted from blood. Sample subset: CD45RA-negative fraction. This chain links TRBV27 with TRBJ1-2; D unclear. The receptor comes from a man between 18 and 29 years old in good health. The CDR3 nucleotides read TGTGCCAGCAGTTTAGGCAGGAGTGTAGGGTATGGCTACACCTTC. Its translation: CASSLGRSVGYGYTF.